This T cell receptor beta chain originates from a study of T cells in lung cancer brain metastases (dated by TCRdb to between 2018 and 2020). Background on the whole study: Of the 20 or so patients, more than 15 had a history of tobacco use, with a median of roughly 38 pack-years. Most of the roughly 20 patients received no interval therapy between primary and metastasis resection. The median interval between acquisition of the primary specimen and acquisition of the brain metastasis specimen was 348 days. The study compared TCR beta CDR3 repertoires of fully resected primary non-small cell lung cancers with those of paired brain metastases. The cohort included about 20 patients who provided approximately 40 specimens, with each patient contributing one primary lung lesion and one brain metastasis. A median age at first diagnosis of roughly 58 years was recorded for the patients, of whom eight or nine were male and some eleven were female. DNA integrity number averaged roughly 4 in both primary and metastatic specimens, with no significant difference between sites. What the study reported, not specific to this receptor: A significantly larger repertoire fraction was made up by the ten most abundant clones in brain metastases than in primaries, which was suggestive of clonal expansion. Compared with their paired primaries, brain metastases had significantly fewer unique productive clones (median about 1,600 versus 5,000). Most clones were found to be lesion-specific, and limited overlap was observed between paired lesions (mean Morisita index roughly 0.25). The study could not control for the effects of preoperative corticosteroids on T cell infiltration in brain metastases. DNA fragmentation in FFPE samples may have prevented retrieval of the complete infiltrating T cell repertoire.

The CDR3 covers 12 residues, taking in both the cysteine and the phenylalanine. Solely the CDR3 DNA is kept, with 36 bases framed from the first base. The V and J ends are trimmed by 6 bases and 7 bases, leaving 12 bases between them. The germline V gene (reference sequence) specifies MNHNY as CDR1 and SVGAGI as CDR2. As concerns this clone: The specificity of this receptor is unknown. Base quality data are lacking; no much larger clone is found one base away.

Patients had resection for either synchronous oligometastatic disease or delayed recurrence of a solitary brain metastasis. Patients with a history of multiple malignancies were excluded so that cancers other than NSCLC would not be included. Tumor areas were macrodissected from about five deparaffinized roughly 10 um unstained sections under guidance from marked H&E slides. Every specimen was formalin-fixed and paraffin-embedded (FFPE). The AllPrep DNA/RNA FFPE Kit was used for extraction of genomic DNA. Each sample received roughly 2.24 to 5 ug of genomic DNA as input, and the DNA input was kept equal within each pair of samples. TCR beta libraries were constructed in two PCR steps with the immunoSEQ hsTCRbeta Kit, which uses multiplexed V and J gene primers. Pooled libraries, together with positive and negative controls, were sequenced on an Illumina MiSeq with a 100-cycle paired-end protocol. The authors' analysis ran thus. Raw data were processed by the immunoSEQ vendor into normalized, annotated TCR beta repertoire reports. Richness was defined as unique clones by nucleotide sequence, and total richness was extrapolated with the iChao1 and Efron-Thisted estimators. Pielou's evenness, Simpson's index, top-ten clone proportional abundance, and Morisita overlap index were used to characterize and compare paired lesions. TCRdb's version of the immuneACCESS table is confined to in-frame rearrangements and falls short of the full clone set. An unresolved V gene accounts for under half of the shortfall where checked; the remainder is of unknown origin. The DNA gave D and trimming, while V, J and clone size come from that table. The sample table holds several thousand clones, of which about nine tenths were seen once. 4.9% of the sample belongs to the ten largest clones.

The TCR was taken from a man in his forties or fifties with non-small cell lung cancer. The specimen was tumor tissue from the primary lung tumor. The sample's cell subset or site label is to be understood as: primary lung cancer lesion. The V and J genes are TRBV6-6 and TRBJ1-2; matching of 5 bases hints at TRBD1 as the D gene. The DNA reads TGTGCCAGCAGCAGGGAGTTCTCTGGCTACACCTTC. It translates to CASSREFSGYTF.